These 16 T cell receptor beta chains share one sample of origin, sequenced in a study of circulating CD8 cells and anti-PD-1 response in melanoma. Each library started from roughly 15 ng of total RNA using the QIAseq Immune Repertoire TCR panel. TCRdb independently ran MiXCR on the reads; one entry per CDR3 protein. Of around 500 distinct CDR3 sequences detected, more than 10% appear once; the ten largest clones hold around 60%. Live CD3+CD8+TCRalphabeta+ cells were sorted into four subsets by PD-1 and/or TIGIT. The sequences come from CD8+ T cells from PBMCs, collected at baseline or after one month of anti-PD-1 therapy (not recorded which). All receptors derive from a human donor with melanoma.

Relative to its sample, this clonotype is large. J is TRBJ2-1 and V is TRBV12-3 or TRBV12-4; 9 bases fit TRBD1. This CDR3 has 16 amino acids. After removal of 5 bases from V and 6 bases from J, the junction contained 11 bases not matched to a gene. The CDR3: CASSALQGAALNEQFF. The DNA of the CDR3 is TGTGCCAGCAGTGCGTTACAGGGGGCCGCCCTCAATGAGCAGTTCTTC.

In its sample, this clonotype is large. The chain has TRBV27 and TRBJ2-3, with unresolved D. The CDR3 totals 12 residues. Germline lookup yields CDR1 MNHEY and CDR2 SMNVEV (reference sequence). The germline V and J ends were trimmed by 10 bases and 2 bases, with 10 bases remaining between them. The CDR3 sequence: CATQTSTDTQYF. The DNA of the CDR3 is TGTGCCACCCAAACATCCACAGATACGCAGTATTTT.

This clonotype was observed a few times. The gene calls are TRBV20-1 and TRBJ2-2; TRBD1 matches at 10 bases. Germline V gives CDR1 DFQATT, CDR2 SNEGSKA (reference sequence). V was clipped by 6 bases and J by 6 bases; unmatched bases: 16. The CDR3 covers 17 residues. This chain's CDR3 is CSAQTGGDKNSAGELFF. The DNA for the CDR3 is TGCAGTGCGCAGACAGGGGGCGATAAGAATTCTGCCGGGGAGCTGTTTTTT.

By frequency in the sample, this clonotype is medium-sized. The CDR3 DNA follows: TGTGCCAGTAGTATACAGGGTCCCGGGCCCCAGCATTTT. Translation: CASSIQGPGPQHF. The rearrangement uses TRBV19 and TRBJ1-5, with D perhaps matching TRBD1 (5 bases). The V end lost 2 bases, the J end lost 9 bases, and 11 bases lay between the germline ends. The CDR3 is 13 amino acids. Germline lookup yields CDR1 LNHDA and CDR2 SQIVND (reference sequence).

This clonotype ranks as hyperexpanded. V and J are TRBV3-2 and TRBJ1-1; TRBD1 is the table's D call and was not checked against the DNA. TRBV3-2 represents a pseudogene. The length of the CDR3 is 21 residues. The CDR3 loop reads CASSHAGASQGNLLSNTEAFF. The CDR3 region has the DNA TGTGCCAGCAGCCACGCAGGGGCATCACAGGGCAACCTCTTATCGAACACTGAAGCTTTCTTT.

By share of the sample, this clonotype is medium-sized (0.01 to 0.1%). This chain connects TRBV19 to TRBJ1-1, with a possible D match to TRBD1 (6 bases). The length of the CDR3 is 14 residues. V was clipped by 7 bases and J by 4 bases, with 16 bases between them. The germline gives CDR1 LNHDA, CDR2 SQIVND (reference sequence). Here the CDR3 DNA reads TGTGCCAGTACCCTACAGGGTCCCTCCACTGAAGCTTTCTTT. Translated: CASTLQGPSTEAFF. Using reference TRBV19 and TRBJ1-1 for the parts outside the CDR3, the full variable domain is DGGITQSPKYLFRKEGQNVTLSCEQNLNHDAMYWYRQDPGQGLRLIYYSQIVNDFQKGDIAEGYSVSREKKESFPLTVTSAQKNPTAFYLCASTLQGPSTEAFFGQGTRLTVV.

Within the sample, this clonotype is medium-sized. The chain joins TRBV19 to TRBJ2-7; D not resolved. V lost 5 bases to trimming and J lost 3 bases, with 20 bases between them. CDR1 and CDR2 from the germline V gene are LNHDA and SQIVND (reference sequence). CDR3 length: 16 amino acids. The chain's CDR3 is CASSSPQSLTHYEQYF. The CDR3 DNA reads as TGTGCCAGTAGTTCCCCCCAGAGCCTGACCCACTACGAGCAGTACTTC.

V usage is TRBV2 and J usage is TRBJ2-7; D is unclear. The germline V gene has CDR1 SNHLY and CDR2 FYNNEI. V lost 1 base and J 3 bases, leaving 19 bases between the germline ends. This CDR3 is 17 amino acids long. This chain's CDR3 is CASSEVHYRAGHYEQYF. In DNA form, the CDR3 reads TGTGCCAGCAGTGAAGTCCATTACCGGGCCGGGCACTACGAGCAGTACTTC.

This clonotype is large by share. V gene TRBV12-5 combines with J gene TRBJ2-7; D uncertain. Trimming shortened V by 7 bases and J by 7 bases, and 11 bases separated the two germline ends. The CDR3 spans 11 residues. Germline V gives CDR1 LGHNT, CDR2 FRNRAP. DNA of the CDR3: TGTGCTAGTGTCTTGGGAAGTGAGCAGTACTTC. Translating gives CASVLGSEQYF.

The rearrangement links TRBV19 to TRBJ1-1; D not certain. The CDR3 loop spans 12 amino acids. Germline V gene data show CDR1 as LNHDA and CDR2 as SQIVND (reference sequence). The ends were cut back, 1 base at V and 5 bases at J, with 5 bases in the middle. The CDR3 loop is CASSIGRTEAFF. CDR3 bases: TGTGCCAGTAGTATAGGGAGGACTGAAGCTTTCTTT.

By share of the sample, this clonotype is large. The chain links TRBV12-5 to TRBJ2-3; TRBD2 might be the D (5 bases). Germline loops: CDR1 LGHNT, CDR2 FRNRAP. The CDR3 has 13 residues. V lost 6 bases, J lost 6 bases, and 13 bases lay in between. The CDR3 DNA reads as TGTGCTAGTGGGTCATCATCGGGGGATACGCAGTATTTT. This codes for CASGSSSGDTQYF. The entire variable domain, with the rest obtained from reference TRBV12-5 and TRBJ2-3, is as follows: DARVTQTPRHKVTEMGQEVTMRCQPILGHNTVFWYRQTMMQGLELLAYFRNRAPLDDSGMPKDRFSAEMPDATLATLKIQPSEPRDSAVYFCASGSSSGDTQYFGPGTRLTVL.

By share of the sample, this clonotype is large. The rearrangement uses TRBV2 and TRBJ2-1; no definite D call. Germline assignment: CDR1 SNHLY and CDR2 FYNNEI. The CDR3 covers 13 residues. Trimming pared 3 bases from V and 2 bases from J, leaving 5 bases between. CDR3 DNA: TGTGCCAGCAGTGAGTGGACCTACAATGAGCAGTTCTTC. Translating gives CASSEWTYNEQFF.

CDR3 DNA sequence: TGTGCCAGCATAGACAGGGCCTCCTACGAGCAGTACTTC. Translating it yields CASIDRASYEQYF. This chain uses TRBV2 with TRBJ2-7, with 7 bases that match TRBD1. The germline gives CDR1 SNHLY, CDR2 FYNNEI. V lost 7 bases to trimming and J lost 0 bases; unmatched junction nucleotides: 3. The CDR3 contains 13 residues.

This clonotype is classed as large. The CDR3 DNA is TGTGCCAGCAGTTACTCGATCGGAGAAGCTTTCTTT. Translation gives CASSYSIGEAFF. This chain joins TRBV6-2 or TRBV6-3 and TRBJ1-1; D gene ambiguous. The CDR3 length is 12 residues. The germline V gene has CDR1 MNHEY and CDR2 SVGEGT. V lost 0 bases to trimming and J lost 8 bases, with 7 bases between them.

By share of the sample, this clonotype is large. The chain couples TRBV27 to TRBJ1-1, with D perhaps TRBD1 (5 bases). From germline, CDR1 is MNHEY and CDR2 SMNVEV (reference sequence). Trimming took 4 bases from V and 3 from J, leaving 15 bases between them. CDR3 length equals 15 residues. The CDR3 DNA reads TGTGCCAGCAGTTCCTGGGGACTTCGACACACTGAAGCTTTCTTT. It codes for CASSSWGLRHTEAFF.

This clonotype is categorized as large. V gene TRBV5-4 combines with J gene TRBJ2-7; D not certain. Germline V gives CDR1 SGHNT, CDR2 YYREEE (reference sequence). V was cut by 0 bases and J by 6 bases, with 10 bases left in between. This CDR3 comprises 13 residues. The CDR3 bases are TGTGCCAGCAGCTTGGGTCTAGAGGTCGAGCAGTACTTC. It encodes CASSLGLEVEQYF. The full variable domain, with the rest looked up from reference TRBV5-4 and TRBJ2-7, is ETGVTQSPTHLIKTRGQQVTLRCSSQSGHNTVSWYQQALGQGPQFIFQYYREEENGRGNFPPRFSGLQFPNYSSELNVNALELDDSALYLCASSLGLEVEQYFGPGTRLTVT.